The entry that follows covers one T cell receptor (beta chain) sequence. The antigen remains undetermined. This CDR3 comprises 13 residues. Germline V gene data show CDR1 as SGHRS and CDR2 as YFSETQ. Trimming stripped 3 bases from V and 4 bases from J, with 10 bases between. The data belong to a study of response to subunit inactivated influenza vaccine. Study results and limitations: The authors put forward the suggestion that each seasonal influenza vaccination may bring in only a limited number of new T cells.

MiXCR was run by TCRdb on the RT-PCR reads, yielding one entry per CDR3 protein. The table includes 430,000 or so distinct CDR3 sequences, approximately 11% detected once. The sample in question was PBMCs from blood, obtained roughly 48 days after vaccination. The V gene is TRBV5-1, the J gene TRBJ1-1; weak D call: TRBD1 (6 bases). The TCR comes from a man aged 50-59 years who received an inactivated influenza vaccine. The DNA for the CDR3 is TGCGCCAGCAGCTCCGACAGGAGCACTGAAGCTTTCTTT. As protein: CASSSDRSTEAFF. The whole variable domain, remainder taken from reference TRBV5-1 and TRBJ1-1, is KAGVTQTPRYLIKTRGQQVTLSCSPISGHRSVSWYQQTPGQGLQFLFEYFSETQRNKGNFPGRFSGRQFSNSRSEMNVSTLELGDSALYLCASSSDRSTEAFFGQGTRLTVV.